This T cell receptor beta chain comes out of a study of blood T cell repertoires in COVID-19. Across the whole study: The United States, Italy and Spain provided the acute and convalescent COVID-19 samples. T cells, B-cell-depleted T cells, or PBMCs supplied cDNA or gDNA.

Trimming left V 5 bases short and J 6 bases short, with 13 bases between. The CDR3 sequence is 13 residues long. Per germline, CDR1 SGHTA and CDR2 FQGNSA. As handled by the study authors: Quantification of nucleated cells was approximated via reference gene primer amplification. TCRdb's copy holds only in-frame clones and misses some; the assay was immunoSEQ multiplex PCR. The D gene and trimming were derived from the DNA, and the V and J assignments and clone size from that table. In the table there are around 140,000 clones, 82% of which are singletons. The rearrangement links TRBV7-2 to TRBJ1-2; D perhaps matches TRBD1 (6 bases). Source material: peripheral blood. The TCR was taken from a human donor with acute or convalescent COVID-19. The donor label of this sample is uncertain. CDR3 sequence (DNA): TGTGCCAGCAGCCCACAGGGAATTGATGGCTACACCTTC. Protein product: CASSPQGIDGYTF.